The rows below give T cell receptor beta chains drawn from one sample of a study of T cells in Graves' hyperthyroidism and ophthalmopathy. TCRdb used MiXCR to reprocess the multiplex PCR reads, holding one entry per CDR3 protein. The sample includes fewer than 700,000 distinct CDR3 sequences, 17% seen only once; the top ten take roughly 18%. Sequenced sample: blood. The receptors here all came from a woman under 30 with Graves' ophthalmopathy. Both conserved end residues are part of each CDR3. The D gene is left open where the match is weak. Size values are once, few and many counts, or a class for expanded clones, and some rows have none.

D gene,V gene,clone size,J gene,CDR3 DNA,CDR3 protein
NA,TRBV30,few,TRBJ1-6,TGTGCCTGGAGCGGCGGGTATTTCTCCTATAATTCACCCCTCCACTTT,CAWSGGYFSYNSPLHF
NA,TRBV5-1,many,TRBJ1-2,TGCGCCAGCAGCTCGACGAATAACTATGGCTACACCTTC,CASSSTNNYGYTF
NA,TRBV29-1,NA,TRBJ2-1,TGCAGCGTTGCAGCAGGCATCCACTACAATGAGCAGTTCTTC,CSVAAGIHYNEQFF
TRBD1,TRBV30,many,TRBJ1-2,TGTGCCTGGGATGGGGTTGGGACAGGGCCCAACTATGGCTACACCTTC,CAWDGVGTGPNYGYTF
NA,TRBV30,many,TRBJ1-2,TGTGCCTGGCGCAACTATGGCTACACCTTC,CAWRNYGYTF
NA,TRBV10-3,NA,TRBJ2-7,TGTGCCATCAGTGAAAGAAGCGGGCCAAACTACGAGCAGTACTTC,CAISERSGPNYEQYF
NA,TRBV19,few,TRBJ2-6,TGTGCCAGTAGTATAGGACGACACACCTCTGGGGCCAACGTCCTGACTTTC,CASSIGRHTSGANVLTF
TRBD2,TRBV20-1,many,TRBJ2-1,TGCAGTGCTAGAGCCGCTGCCGGTCTAGCGGGGACTGTCAATGAGCAGTTCTTC,CSARAAAGLAGTVNEQFF
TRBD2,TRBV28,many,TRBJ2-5,TGTGCCAGCAGTCTTCAGTCAGCGGGACGAGAGACCCAGTACTTC,CASSLQSAGRETQYF
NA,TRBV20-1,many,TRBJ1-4,TGCAGTGCTAGAGATCATTTAAGGGGCGGTGCAACTAATGAAAAACTGTTTTTT,CSARDHLRGGATNEKLFF
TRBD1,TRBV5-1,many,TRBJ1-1,TGCGCCAGCAGCCTGAGGACAGGGGGCGGTGAAGCTTTCTTT,CASSLRTGGGEAFF
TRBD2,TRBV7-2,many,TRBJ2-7,TGTGCCAGCAGCCGGACTAGCGGGATGGTTCCTGTGTACTTC,CASSRTSGMVPVYF
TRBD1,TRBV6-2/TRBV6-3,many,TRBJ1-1,TGTGCCAGCAGTTACGGACAGGGACTCATGAACACTGAAGCTTTCTTT,CASSYGQGLMNTEAFF
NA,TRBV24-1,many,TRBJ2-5,TGTGCCACCAGTGATCAACAGGGTTCGAGAGAGACCCAGTACTTC,CATSDQQGSRETQYF
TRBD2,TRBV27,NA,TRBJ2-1,TGTGCCAGCAGTTTAGAGGGACTAGCGGGGGGGCTTAATGAGCAGTTCTTC,CASSLEGLAGGLNEQFF
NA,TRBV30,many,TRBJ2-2,TGTGCCTGGAGTCCACGGAGTTCCGGGGAGCTGTTTTTT,CAWSPRSSGELFF
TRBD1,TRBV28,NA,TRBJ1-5,TGTGCCAGCAATTTCCGGGACAGGGTCAATCAGCCCCAGCATTTT,CASNFRDRVNQPQHF
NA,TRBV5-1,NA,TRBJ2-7,TGCGCCAGCAGCCTCGGGTCCGTTTCCTACGAGCAGTACTTC,CASSLGSVSYEQYF
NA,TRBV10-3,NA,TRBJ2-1,TGTGCCATCAGTGAGTCGGCAGGGATCGGCAATGAGCAGTTCTTC,CAISESAGIGNEQFF
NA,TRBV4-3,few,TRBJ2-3,TGCGCCAGCAGCCAAGATCGGTGGACGGCAGATACGCAGTATTTT,CASSQDRWTADTQYF
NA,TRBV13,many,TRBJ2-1,TGTGCCAGCAGCCGACTAGAACCCAATGAGCAGTTCTTC,CASSRLEPNEQFF
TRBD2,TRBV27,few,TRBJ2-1,TGTGCCAGCAGTTTAACTAGCGGAGCTGCGGGTGAGCAGTTCTTC,CASSLTSGAAGEQFF
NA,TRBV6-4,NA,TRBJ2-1,TGTGCCAGCAGTGACTCAGCGAGGTACAATGAGCAGTTCTTC,CASSDSARYNEQFF
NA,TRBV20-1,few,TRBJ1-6,TGCAGTGCTAGAGATCCCGGTGAGAATTCACCCCTCCACTTT,CSARDPGENSPLHF
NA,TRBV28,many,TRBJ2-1,NA,CASSFGAGDEQFF
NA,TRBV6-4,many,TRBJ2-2,TGTGCCAGCCGTAGCGACGGGGGCACCGGGGAGCTGTTTTTT,CASRSDGGTGELFF
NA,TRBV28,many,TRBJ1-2,TGTGCCAGCTCAGTTTGTGAACAGGGCTCCTGCGGCTACACCTTC,CASSVCEQGSCGYTF
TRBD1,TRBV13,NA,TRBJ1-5,TGTGCCAGCAGCCAAGGGGACAGGGGGGGTAGCAATCAGCCCCAGCATTTT,CASSQGDRGGSNQPQHF
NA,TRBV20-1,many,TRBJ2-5,TGCAGTGCTACTGGGCCCCTACAAGAGACCCAGTACTTC,CSATGPLQETQYF
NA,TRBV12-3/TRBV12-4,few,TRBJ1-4,TGTGCCAGCGTCTCAATTCCAGGAAAACTGTTTTTT,CASVSIPGKLFF
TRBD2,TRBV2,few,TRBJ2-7,TGTACCAGCAGTGAAGCGGGACTATCGAACTACGAGCAGTACTTC,CTSSEAGLSNYEQYF
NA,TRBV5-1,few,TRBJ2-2,TGCGCCAGCAGCTGGTGGGACACCGGGGAGCTGTTTTTT,CASSWWDTGELFF
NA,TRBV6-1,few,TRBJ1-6,TGTGCCAGCAGTGAAAGGGGCCGATCACCCCTCCACTTT,CASSERGRSPLHF
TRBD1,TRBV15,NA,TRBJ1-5,TGTGCCACCAGCGGGACAGGGGCCGGGCCCCAGCATTTT,CATSGTGAGPQHF
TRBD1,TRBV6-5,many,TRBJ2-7,TGTGCCAGCAGTTACTCGACAGGGGGGCCCTACGAGCAGTACTTC,CASSYSTGGPYEQYF
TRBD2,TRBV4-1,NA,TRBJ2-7,TGCGCCAGCAGCCAAGCGGGAGGGTCCCACGAGCAGTACTTC,CASSQAGGSHEQYF
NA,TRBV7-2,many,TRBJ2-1,TGTGCCAGCAGCTTCGGACTGTTCGGAGGATACAATGAGCAGTTCTTC,CASSFGLFGGYNEQFF
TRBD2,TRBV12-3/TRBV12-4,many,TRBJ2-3,TGTGCCAGCAGTTTCGCGGGAGGAGGTACAGATACGCAGTATTTT,CASSFAGGGTDTQYF
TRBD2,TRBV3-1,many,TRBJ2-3,TGTGCCAGCAGCCAAGAGGGTAGCGGGGGGGGCACAGATACGCAGTATTTT,CASSQEGSGGGTDTQYF
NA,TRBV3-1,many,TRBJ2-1,TGTGCCAGCAGCCAAAACCAACCCGGCAATGAGCAGTTCTTC,CASSQNQPGNEQFF
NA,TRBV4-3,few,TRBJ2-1,TGCGCCAGCAGCCAAGGACTCTTGACCTACAATGAGCAGTTCTTC,CASSQGLLTYNEQFF
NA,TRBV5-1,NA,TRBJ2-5,TGCGCCAGCAGCTTGGCGGATTGGACACCTCAAGAGACCCAGTACTTC,CASSLADWTPQETQYF
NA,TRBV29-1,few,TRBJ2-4,TGCAGCGTTGAAGAATGGGCAGGGAAAAGAAACATTCAGTACTTC,CSVEEWAGKRNIQYF
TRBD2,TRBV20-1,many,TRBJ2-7,TGCAGTGCTAGAGATCAAGAAGCGGGGGAGTCCTACGAGCAGTACTTC,CSARDQEAGESYEQYF
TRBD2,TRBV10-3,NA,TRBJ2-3,TGTGCCATCAGTTCGCGGGAGGGCCGGGTTGCAGATACGCAGTATTTT,CAISSREGRVADTQYF
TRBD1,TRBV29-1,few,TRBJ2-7,TGCAGCGTTATAACCACGGGACAGGGGAACGAGCAGTACTTC,CSVITTGQGNEQYF
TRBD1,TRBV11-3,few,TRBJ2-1,TGTGCCAGCAGCTTATGGGGACAGATGCCCTACAATGAGCAGTTCTTC,CASSLWGQMPYNEQFF
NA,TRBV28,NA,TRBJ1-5,TGTGCCAGCAGTTTATGGCGCAAACAGCCCCAGCATTTT,CASSLWRKQPQHF
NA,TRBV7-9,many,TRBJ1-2,TGTGCCAGCAGCTTAAAATTCGGCCTCTATGGCTACACCTTC,CASSLKFGLYGYTF
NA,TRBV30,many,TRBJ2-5,TGTGCCTGGAGTGTCTTTGAGACCCAAGGGCGAGGGACCCAGTACTTC,CAWSVFETQGRGTQYF
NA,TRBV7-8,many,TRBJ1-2,TGTGCCAGCAGCTTAGGGAGGGTCTATGGCTACACCTTC,CASSLGRVYGYTF
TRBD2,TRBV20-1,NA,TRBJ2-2,TGCAGTGCTCAAAAGACTAGCGGGAGGGCCATCACCGGGGAGCTGTTTTTT,CSAQKTSGRAITGELFF
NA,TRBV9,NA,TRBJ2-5,TGTGCCAGCAGCGTAGATGAAGGGGGGGGGGAGACCCAGTACTTC,CASSVDEGGGETQYF
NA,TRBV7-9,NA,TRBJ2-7,TGTGCCAGCAGCCCGGGACGGAATGACAATGAGCAGTACTTC,CASSPGRNDNEQYF